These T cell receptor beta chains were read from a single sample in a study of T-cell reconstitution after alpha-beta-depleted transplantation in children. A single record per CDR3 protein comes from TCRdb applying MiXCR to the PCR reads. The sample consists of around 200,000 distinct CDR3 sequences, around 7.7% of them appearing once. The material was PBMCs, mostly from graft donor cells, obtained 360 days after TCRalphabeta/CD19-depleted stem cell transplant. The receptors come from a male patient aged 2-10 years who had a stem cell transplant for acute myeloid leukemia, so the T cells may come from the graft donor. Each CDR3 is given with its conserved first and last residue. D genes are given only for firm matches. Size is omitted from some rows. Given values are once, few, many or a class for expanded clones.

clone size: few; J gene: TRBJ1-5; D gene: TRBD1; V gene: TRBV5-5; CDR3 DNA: TGTGCCAGCAGCTGGGGACAGGCCCACAATCAGCCCCAGCATTTT; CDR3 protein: CASSWGQAHNQPQHF
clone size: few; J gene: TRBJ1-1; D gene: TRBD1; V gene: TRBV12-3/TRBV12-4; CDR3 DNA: TGTGCCAGCAATTTAAGACAGGGGAAGGGGAACACTGAAGCTTTCTTT; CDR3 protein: CASNLRQGKGNTEAFF
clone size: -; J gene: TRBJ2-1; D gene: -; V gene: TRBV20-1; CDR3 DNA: TGCAGTGCTAAGAAGGGGGGCTCCTACAATGAGCAGTTCTTC; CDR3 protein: CSAKKGGSYNEQFF
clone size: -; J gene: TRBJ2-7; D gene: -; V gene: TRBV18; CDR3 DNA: TGTGCCAGCTCATCGACGGGCTCGGGGCTCGGATTCTACGAGCAGTACTTC; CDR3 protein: CASSSTGSGLGFYEQYF
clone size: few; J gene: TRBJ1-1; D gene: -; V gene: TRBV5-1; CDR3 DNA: TGCGCCAGCAGCTTGTGGGGTTTAGTGACTGAAGCTTTCTTT; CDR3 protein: CASSLWGLVTEAFF
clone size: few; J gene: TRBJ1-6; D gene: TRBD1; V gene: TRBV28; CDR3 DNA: TGTGCCAGCAGTCCCTCGGACAGGGGCTCCTATAATTCACCCCTCCACTTT; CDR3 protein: CASSPSDRGSYNSPLHF
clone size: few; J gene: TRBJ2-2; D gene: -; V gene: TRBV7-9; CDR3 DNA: TGTGCCAGCAGCATTAGCGGCGGGGAGCTGTTTTTT; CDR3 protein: CASSISGGELFF
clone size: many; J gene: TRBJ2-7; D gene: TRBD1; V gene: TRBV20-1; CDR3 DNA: TGCAGTGCTAGAGATCCTAGGGGGCTCTACGAGCAGTACTTC; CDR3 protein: CSARDPRGLYEQYF
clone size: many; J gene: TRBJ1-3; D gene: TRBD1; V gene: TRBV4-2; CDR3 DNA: TGTGCCAGCAGCCAGCAGGGGGGCTCTGGAAACACCATATATTTT; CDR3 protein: CASSQQGGSGNTIYF
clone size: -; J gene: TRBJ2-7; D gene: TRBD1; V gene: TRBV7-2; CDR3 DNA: TGTGCCAGCAGCTTTCTCGGACAGGGCGCCAACTCGCAGTACTTC; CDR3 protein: CASSFLGQGANSQYF
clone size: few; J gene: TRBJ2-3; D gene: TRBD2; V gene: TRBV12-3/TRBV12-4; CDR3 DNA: TGTGCCAGCGGGGGGACTACTGCTACGCAGTATTTT; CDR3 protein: CASGGTTATQYF
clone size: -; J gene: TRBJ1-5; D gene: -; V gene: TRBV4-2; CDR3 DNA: TGTGCCAGCAGCCAAGAAGGCAGTTTTAACAATCAGCCCCAGCATTTT; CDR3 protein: CASSQEGSFNNQPQHF
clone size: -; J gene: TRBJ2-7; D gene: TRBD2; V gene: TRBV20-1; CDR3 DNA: TGCAGTGCTAGAGTCAGCGGGAGGGCCCGCTACGAGCAGTACTTC; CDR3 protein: CSARVSGRARYEQYF
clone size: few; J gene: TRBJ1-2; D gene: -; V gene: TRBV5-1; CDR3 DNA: TGCGCCAGCAGACAGATCCGGGGCGCTGGAAACCTCTATGGCTACACCTTC; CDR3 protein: CASRQIRGAGNLYGYTF
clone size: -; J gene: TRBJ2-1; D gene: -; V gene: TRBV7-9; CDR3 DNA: TGTGCCAGCAGCTTAGCAGAGGGTAACAATGAGCAGTTCTTC; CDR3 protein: CASSLAEGNNEQFF
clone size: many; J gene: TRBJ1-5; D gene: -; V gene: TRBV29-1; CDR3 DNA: TGCAGCGTTGAGTTGGGTAGCAATCAGCCCCAGCATTTT; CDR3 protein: CSVELGSNQPQHF
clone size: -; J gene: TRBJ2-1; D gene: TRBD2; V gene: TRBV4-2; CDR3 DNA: TGTGCCAGCAGCCAGCTAGCGGGGGCCTCCTACAATGAGCAGTTCTTC; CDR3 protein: CASSQLAGASYNEQFF